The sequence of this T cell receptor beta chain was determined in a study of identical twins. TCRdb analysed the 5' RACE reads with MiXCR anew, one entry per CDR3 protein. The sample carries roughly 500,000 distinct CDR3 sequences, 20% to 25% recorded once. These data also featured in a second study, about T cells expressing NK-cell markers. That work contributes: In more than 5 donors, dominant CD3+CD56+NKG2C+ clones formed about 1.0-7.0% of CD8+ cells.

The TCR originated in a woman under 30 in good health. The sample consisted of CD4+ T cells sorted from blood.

The CDR3 protein is CASSAQLRYEQYF. The CDR3 coding sequence is TGTGCCAGCAGCGCCCAATTGCGCTACGAGCAGTACTTC. The chain joins TRBV14 to TRBJ2-7; no definite D call. Looked up from germline, CDR1 is SGHDN and CDR2 is FVKESK. Trimming removed 5 bases at V and 3 bases at J, with 11 bases between. CDR3 length equals 13 residues.